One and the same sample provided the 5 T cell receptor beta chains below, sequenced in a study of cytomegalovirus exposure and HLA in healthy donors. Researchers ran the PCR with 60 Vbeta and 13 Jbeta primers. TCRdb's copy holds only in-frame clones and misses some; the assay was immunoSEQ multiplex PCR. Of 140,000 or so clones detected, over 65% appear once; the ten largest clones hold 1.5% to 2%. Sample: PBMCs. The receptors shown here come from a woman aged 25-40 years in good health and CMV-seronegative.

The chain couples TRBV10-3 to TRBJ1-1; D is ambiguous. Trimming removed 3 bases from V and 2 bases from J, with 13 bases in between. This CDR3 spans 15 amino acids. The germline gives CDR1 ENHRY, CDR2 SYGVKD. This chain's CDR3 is CAISDPAGNNTEAFF. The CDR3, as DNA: TGTGCCATCAGTGACCCTGCCGGGAATAACACTGAAGCTTTCTTT.

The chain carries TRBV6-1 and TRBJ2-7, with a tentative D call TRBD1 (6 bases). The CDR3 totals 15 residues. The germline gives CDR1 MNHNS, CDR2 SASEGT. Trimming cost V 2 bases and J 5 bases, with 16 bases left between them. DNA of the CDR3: TGTGCCAGCAGTGAACAGGCAGGGGCCGTGGACGAGCAGTACTTC. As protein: CASSEQAGAVDEQYF.

CDR3 in amino acids: CAWSVMFHYEQYV. The CDR3 bases are TGTGCCTGGAGTGTAATGTTCCACTACGAGCAGTACGTC. The genes are TRBV30 and TRBJ2-7, with D uncertain. V dropped 0 bases and J dropped 3 bases, with 9 bases sitting between them. CDR3 length: 13 amino acids. The germline gives CDR1 GTSNPN, CDR2 SVGIG (reference sequence).

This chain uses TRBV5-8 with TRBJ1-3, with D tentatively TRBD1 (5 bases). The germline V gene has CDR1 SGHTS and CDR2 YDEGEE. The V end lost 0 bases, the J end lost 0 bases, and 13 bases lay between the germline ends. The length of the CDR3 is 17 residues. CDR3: CASSLGSGSYSGNTIYF. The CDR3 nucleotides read TGTGCCAGCAGCTTGGGATCAGGGTCATACTCTGGAAACACCATATATTTT.

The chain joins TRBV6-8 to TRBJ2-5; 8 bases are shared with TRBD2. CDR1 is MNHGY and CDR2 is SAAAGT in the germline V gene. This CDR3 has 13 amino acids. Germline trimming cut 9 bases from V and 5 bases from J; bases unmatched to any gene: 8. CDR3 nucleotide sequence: TGTGCCAGAGGAGCGGGAGTACGGGAGACCCAGTACTTC. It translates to CARGAGVRETQYF.